Below are 9 T cell receptor beta chains sequenced from a single sample in a study of technical replicates of blood from several donors (dated by TCRdb to 2015 to 2018). The method was the immunoSEQ multiplex PCR assay. TCRdb took this table from immuneACCESS and kept in-frame rearrangements with V and J called. Such tables lack part of the clones; where checked against another copy, unresolved V genes explain under half of the gap, and the rest is unexplained. Recorded for this sample are about 100,000 clones; roughly 95% of them occurred a single time. 0.22% of the sample belongs to the ten largest clones. Material for sequencing was T cells isolated from PBMCs. These receptors were obtained from a human donor in good health.

CDR3 nucleotides: TGTGCCAGCAGCCCGGGACCGGCGGGACTAGCGGAGACCGAATCTTTGGGTGAGCAGTTCTTC. Its protein is CASSPGPAGLAETESLGEQFF. The chain carries TRBV4-2 and TRBJ2-1, with 11 positions matching TRBD2. The V gene's germline CDR1 is LGHNA and CDR2 YNFKEQ. V gave up 4 bases and J gave up 9 bases; unmatched junction bases: 26. The CDR3 totals 21 residues.

The chain uses TRBV7-8 and TRBJ2-3; TRBD1 matches at 7 bases. Germline values: CDR1 SGHVS, CDR2 FQNEAQ. V was pared by 2 bases and J by 9 bases, with 11 bases of the junction left unmatched. The CDR3 covers 15 residues. Written as DNA, the CDR3 is TGTGCCAGCAGCTTAAGGGGGCTAGTCCGGGAAACGCAGTATTTT. Its translation is CASSLRGLVRETQYF.

The rearrangement links TRBV19 to TRBJ2-2, with 9 bases aligning to TRBD1. The CDR3 runs to 15 residues. Trimming at V came to 3 bases and at J to 7 bases, leaving 6 bases not matched to a gene. Germline assignment: CDR1 LNHDA and CDR2 SQIVND (reference sequence). In DNA, the CDR3 is TGTGCCAGTAGTATGTACAGGGGGCAGGTCGGGGAGCTGTTTTTT. Its translation: CASSMYRGQVGELFF.

The chain combines TRBV6-6 with TRBJ1-4; no firm D call. CDR1 is MNHNY and CDR2 is SVGAGI in the germline V gene (reference sequence). Trimming shortened V by 8 bases and J by 7 bases, and 14 bases separated the two germline ends. This CDR3 is 13 amino acids long. The CDR3, as DNA: TGTGCCAGCCGAGGACCAAGCGGTGAAAAACTGTTTTTT. It codes for CASRGPSGEKLFF.

V is TRBV4-1 and J is TRBJ1-6; maybe TRBD1 (5 bases). CDR1 MGHRA and CDR2 YSYEKL come from the germline V gene. Deletions cut 5 bases from V and 0 bases from J, with 11 bases between. CDR3 length equals 16 residues. The CDR3 spells CASSFDRGSYNSPLHF. DNA for the CDR3: TGCGCCAGCAGCTTTGACAGAGGCTCCTATAATTCACCCCTCCACTTT.

This chain links TRBV6-1 with TRBJ1-1; D unresolved. Germline loops: CDR1 MNHNS, CDR2 SASEGT. V lost 2 bases and J 1 base, leaving 5 bases between the germline ends. The CDR3 runs 13 residues. The CDR3 coding sequence is TGTGCCAGCAGTGAACCGGGGAACACTGAAGCTTTCTTT. It codes for CASSEPGNTEAFF.

The chain is built from TRBV9 and TRBJ2-1; 12 bases line up with TRBD2. J gave up 8 bases and V 4 bases, and 7 bases lay outside the gene matches. The CDR3 runs 15 residues. Germline assignment: CDR1 SGDLS and CDR2 YYNGEE. CDR3 residues: CASSPPGLAGYEQFF. CDR3 DNA: TGTGCCAGCAGCCCCCCGGGACTAGCGGGTTATGAGCAGTTCTTC.

This clone has only one observation. The chain employs TRBV5-1 and TRBJ2-7, with 7 nucleotides matching TRBD1. Germline V CDR1 and CDR2: SGHRS, YFSETQ. There are 12 residues in the CDR3. With 4 bases clipped from V and 9 bases from J, the junction kept 7 bases outside the gene matches. The CDR3 protein is CASSPGQARQYF. The CDR3 bases are TGCGCCAGCAGCCCCGGACAGGCTCGGCAGTACTTC.

The rearrangement links TRBV5-4 to TRBJ2-2, with D maybe TRBD2 (6 bases). This CDR3 has 12 amino acids. V lost 2 bases and J lost 11, with 10 bases in between. Germline V CDR1 and CDR2: SGHNT, YYREEE (reference sequence). The CDR3 protein is CASSFGGGELFF. CDR3 DNA sequence: TGTGCCAGCAGCTTCGGGGGTGGAGAGCTGTTTTTT.